This passage covers 15 T cell receptor beta chains from one sample sequenced in a study of T cell clonality in common variable immunodeficiency. The antigens of these receptors remain unknown. Study findings and constraints: Fewer deletions and N-nucleotide insertions were reportedly seen in common variable immunodeficiency TCR beta sequences.

Produced via immunoSEQ multiplex PCR; TCRdb's table is partial and in-frame only. The table lists some 17,000 clones, with no singletons. The sample taken for sequencing was peripheral blood mononuclear cells. The receptors shown here come from a human donor with common variable immunodeficiency.

Comments on this clone: With the read ending 3 residues before the CDR3 end, the germline J gene is used to fill in that end. The V gene is TRBV7-9, the J gene TRBJ2-3; TRBD1 matches at 9 bases. The CDR3 is 15 amino acids. CDR1 and CDR2 (germline): SEHNR, FQNEAQ (reference sequence). V shed 6 bases and J 4 bases; nucleotides not matched to a gene: 8. CDR3 sequence: CASRVTGGLADTQYF. The part of the CDR3 DNA that was read is TGTGCCAGCAGGGTGACAGGGGGGCTGGCAGATACG.

About this clone: The read gets to within 3 residues of the CDR3 end, and the germline J gene fills in the rest. The rearrangement uses TRBV2 and TRBJ1-5; no clear D gene. CDR1 and CDR2 from the germline V gene are SNHLY and FYNNEI. The CDR3 length is 14 residues. Trimming shortened V by 2 bases and J by 0 bases, and 5 bases separated the two germline ends. The CDR3 bases that were read are TGTGCCAGCAGTGAACTCTTTAGCAATCAGCCC. It encodes CASSELFSNQP. The CDR3, in full, reads CASSELFSNQPQHF.

A note on this clone: The read stops 3 residues short of the end of the CDR3; the missing end is completed from the germline J gene. This chain connects TRBV7-2 to TRBJ2-5; 9 bases fit TRBD2. The CDR3 is 15 amino acids. Germline trimming cut 1 base from V and 4 bases from J; bases unmatched to any gene: 4. The V gene's germline CDR1 is SGHTA and CDR2 FQGNSA. The CDR3 loop reads CASSLVAGVGETQYF. The CDR3 DNA, read in part, is TGTGCCAGCAGCTTAGTAGCGGGGGTGGGAGAGACC.

This clone has more than one count but fewer than ten. One junction end disagrees with the germline gene, perhaps due to a read error. The read ends 3 residues early relative to the CDR3; the germline J gene fills the gap. The chain is built from TRBV7-8 and TRBJ1-2; tentatively, D is TRBD1 (5 bases). Germline-derived CDR1 and CDR2 are SGHVS and FQNEAQ. The length of the CDR3 is 15 residues. The CDR3 spells CASSIAGTLAYGYTF. The CDR3 bases that were read are TGTGCCAGCAGCATAGCCGGGACTTTGGCTTATGGC.

This clone was seen at least ten times. Coverage ceases 3 residues before the CDR3 finishes, and the germline J gene fills in the end. V is TRBV6-2 or TRBV6-3 and J is TRBJ2-6, with D uncertain. There are 16 residues in the CDR3. CDR1 is MNHEY and CDR2 is SVGEGT in the germline V gene. V lost 6 bases, J lost 1 base, and 13 bases lay in between. The CDR3 DNA, read in part, is TGTGCCAGCAGCCGCCGGGTTCCTTCTGGGGCCAACGTC. This encodes CASSRRVPSGANV. From start to end, the CDR3 is CASSRRVPSGANVLTF.

This clone was seen a few times. The CDR3 end is not reached by the read, which stops 3 residues before it; the germline J gene fills it in. The genes are TRBV10-3 and TRBJ2-1; 11 bases line up with TRBD2. V lost 11 bases to trimming and J lost 4 bases; unmatched junction nucleotides: 4. CDR1 is ENHRY, CDR2 SYGVKD, per germline. The CDR3 is 13 amino acids. The CDR3 DNA, read in part, is TGTGCCGTGACTAGCGGGGATTACAATGAG. Its translation is CAVTSGDYNE. The whole CDR3 sequence is CAVTSGDYNEQFF.

This clone was detected many times. From the germline J gene comes the end of the CDR3, since the read stops 3 residues before it. The rearrangement joins TRBV19 to TRBJ1-6, with 11 bases aligning to TRBD1. J was trimmed by 6 bases and V by 7 bases; bases with no gene match: 2. Germline loops: CDR1 LNHDA, CDR2 SQIVND (reference sequence). There are 14 residues in the CDR3. CDR3 residues: CASMGTGGNSPLHF. Incomplete CDR3 DNA: TGTGCCAGTATGGGGACAGGGGGTAATTCACCC.

Regarding this clone: The DNA ends 3 residues before the CDR3 does, and the rest of the CDR3 is filled in from the germline J gene. V usage is TRBV7-6 and J usage is TRBJ2-2, with 12 bases that match TRBD2. The CDR3 is made up of 18 amino acids. CDR1 and CDR2 (germline): SGHVS, FNYEAQ. The V and J ends lost 5 bases and 4 bases, in that order; junction bases with no gene match: 11. CDR3 residues: CASSRALAGGPSTGELFF. Incomplete CDR3 DNA: TGTGCCAGCAGCCGCGCGCTAGCGGGGGGGCCGAGCACCGGGGAG.

This clone was detected only a few times. The read finishes 3 residues shy of the CDR3 end, and the germline J gene is used to complete it. V gene TRBV7-9 combines with J gene TRBJ2-1; TRBD2 matches at 13 bases. Unmatched junction bases numbered 3, after V lost 5 bases and J lost 8 bases. This CDR3 contains 14 residues. The germline CDR1 and CDR2 sequences are SEHNR and FQNEAQ (reference sequence). The CDR3 loop reads CASSRTSGGDEQFF. The covered CDR3 bases are TGTGCCAGCAGCAGGACTAGCGGGGGAGATGAG.

Comment on this clone: The read halts 3 residues ahead of the CDR3 end, with the missing end drawn from the germline J gene. The V gene is TRBV6-1, the J gene TRBJ2-1; D gene uncertain. The CDR3 runs 17 residues. V was trimmed by 2 bases and J by 3 bases, leaving 17 bases between them. Germline V gene data show CDR1 as MNHNS and CDR2 as SASEGT. The CDR3 DNA, read in part, is TGTGCCAGCAGTGAACGAGAATTGGGCCAAGGCTACAATGAG. Its translation is CASSERELGQGYNE. The whole CDR3 reads CASSERELGQGYNEQFF.

This clone was detected ten times or more. The CDR3 end falls 3 residues outside the read, so it is completed with the germline J gene. This sequence joins TRBV7-2 and TRBJ2-1; 7 bases align to TRBD2. This CDR3 has 14 residues. Per germline, CDR1 SGHTA and CDR2 FQGNSA. V shed 3 bases and J 8 bases; nucleotides not matched to a gene: 7. The part of the CDR3 DNA that was read is TGTGCCAGCAGCTTCGGCGGGAGTTCCTATGAG. Encoded protein: CASSFGGSSYE. The entire CDR3 reads CASSFGGSSYEQFF.

On this clone itself: The read ends 3 residues shy of where the CDR3 ends; the end is completed using the germline J gene. The chain combines TRBV7-6 with TRBJ2-3; tentatively, D is TRBD2 (5 bases). The CDR3 totals 15 residues. V lost 1 base and J 2 bases, leaving 10 bases between the germline ends. CDR1 is SGHVS, CDR2 FNYEAQ, per germline. The CDR3 protein is CASSLESGVTDTQYF. The sequenced part of the CDR3 DNA is TGTGCCAGCAGCTTAGAATCCGGGGTCACAGATACG.

Regarding this clone: The observed sequence ends 3 residues before the CDR3 terminus, with the missing tail filled in from the germline J gene. The V call is TRBV5-1, the J call TRBJ2-5; 16 nucleotides line up with TRBD2. Trimming at V came to 4 bases and at J to 2 bases, leaving 5 bases not matched to a gene. Germline V gene data show CDR1 as SGHRS and CDR2 as YFSETQ. This CDR3 has 17 residues. CDR3 protein: CASSPGLAGGRQETQYF. Partial CDR3 DNA: TGCGCCAGCAGCCCGGGACTAGCGGGGGGGCGGCAAGAGACC.

This clone was seen repeatedly, ten times or more. The CDR3 extends 3 residues past the end of the read, so its final part is completed from the germline J gene. This chain joins TRBV6-4 and TRBJ1-2; D unclear. This CDR3 region has 13 residues. CDR1 is MRHNA and CDR2 is SNTAGT in the germline V gene. The CDR3 DNA, read in part, is TGTGCCAGCAGTGACTCGCCCACGGGTCGC. It encodes CASSDSPTGR. The full CDR3 protein is CASSDSPTGRYTF.

This clone was seen a handful of times. The read stops 3 residues short of the end of the CDR3; the missing end is completed from the germline J gene. The chain uses TRBV7-2 and TRBJ2-7, with D possibly being TRBD1 (6 bases). The CDR3 length is 15 residues. Germline-derived CDR1 and CDR2 are SGHTA and FQGNSA. V lost 2 bases and J lost 2, with 13 bases in between. CDR3 bases read: TGTGCCAGCAGCTTAATTAGGGGGACCACCTACGAG. Translation: CASSLIRGTTYE. The entire CDR3 sequence reads CASSLIRGTTYEQYF.